This TCR beta chain was captured by sequencing in a study of blood T cell repertoires in COVID-19. Study background: From the United States, Italy and Spain came samples of acute and convalescent COVID-19. Sources were T cells, B-cell-depleted T cells, or PBMCs; the material itself was cDNA or gDNA.

Germline V gene sequence: CDR1 LNHDA, CDR2 SQIVND (reference sequence). Trimming pared 3 bases from V and 5 bases from J, leaving 10 bases between. The CDR3 is 13 residues long. Study processing details: Using reference gene primer amplification, nucleated cell counts were estimated. The protocol was immunoSEQ multiplex PCR, while the TCRdb copy is restricted to in-frame clones and leaves out a portion. The V and J calls and clone size were taken over from that table, and D and trimming were inferred from the DNA. Found here are 250,000 to 350,000 clones, approximately 89% of them singletons; the top ten hold under 15%.

The origin of this receptor is a woman between 55 and 75 years old with acute or convalescent COVID-19. The chain joins TRBV19 to TRBJ1-1; D call uncertain. Material for sequencing was peripheral blood. The CDR3 here is CASSMLGVTEAFF. CDR3 sequence (DNA): TGTGCCAGTAGTATGTTAGGAGTGACTGAAGCTTTCTTT.